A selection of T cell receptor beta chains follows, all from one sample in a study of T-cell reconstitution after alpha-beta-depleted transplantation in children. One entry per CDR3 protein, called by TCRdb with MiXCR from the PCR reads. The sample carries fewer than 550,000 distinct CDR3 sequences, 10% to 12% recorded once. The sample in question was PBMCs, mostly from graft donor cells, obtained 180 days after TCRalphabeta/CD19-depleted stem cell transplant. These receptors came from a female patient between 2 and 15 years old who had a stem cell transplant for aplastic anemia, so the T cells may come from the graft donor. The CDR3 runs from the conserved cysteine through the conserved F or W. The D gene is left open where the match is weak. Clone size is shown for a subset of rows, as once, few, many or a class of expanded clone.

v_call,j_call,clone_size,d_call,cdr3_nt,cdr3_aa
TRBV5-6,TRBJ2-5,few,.,TGTGCCAGCAGCTTGCTCGGAGCGTTAGGGCAAGAGACCCAGTACTTC,CASSLLGALGQETQYF
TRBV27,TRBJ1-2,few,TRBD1,TGTGCCAGCAGTTTACGGACAGGGAACTATGGCTACACCTTC,CASSLRTGNYGYTF
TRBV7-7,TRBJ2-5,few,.,TGTGCCAGCAGTCTAGGGTCGCTGGAGTCGGAGACCCAGTACTTC,CASSLGSLESETQYF
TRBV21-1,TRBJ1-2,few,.,TGTGCCAGCAGCAAGGGAGATGGCTACACCTTC,CASSKGDGYTF
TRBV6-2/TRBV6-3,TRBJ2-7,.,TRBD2,TGTGCCAGCGCTAGCGGGAGCTACGAGCAGTACTTC,CASASGSYEQYF
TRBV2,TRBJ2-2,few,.,TGTGCCACCCTGGGCCCGACAGCGAACACCGGGGAGCTGTTTTTT,CATLGPTANTGELFF
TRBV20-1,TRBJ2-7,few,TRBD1,TGCAGTGTTTTAGGACAGGGACACGACGAGCAGTACTTC,CSVLGQGHDEQYF
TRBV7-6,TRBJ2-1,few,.,TGTGCCAGCAGCTTAGGGCAGCCCTACAATGAGCAGTTCTTC,CASSLGQPYNEQFF
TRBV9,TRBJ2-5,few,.,TGTGCCAGCAGCGTAGCGGGGCGGAGAGGAGAGACCCAGTACTTC,CASSVAGRRGETQYF
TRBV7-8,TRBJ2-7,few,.,TGTGCCAGCAGCTTAGCGTTACTCGACGGGGATAGATACGAGCAGTACTTC,CASSLALLDGDRYEQYF
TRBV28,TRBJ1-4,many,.,TGTGCCAGCAAACTCGGCAGAAAAAGTGAAAAACTGTTTTTT,CASKLGRKSEKLFF
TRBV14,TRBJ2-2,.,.,TGTGCCAGCAGCCAAATCAACACCGGGGAGCTGTTTTTT,CASSQINTGELFF
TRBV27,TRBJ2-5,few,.,TGTGCCAGCATGCTGGGAAGCAAGGGAGAGACCCAGTACTTC,CASMLGSKGETQYF
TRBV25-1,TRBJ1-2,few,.,TGTGCCAGCAGGGGGTTTGTAGGGAGGAACTATGGCTACACCTTC,CASRGFVGRNYGYTF
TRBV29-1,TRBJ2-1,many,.,TGCAGCGCCACAGGGAGCTCCTACAATGAGCAGTTCTTC,CSATGSSYNEQFF
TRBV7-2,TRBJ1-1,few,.,TGTGCCAGCAGCTTAGAATATTTTCGGACGAACACTGAAGCTTTCTTT,CASSLEYFRTNTEAFF